The T cell receptor (beta chain) described here comes from a study of identical twins. General study points: Out-of-frame alpha sequences shared between twins exhibited an excess of low generation probability. Invariant MAIT and iNKT cells are populations that could partly confound zero-insertion analyses. In cord blood, abundant beta clonotypes had fewer insertions; memory showed no trend.

Trimming removed 10 bases from V and 6 bases from J; junction bases left unmatched: 18. The CDR3 runs to 15 residues. TCRdb recomputed calls from the 5' RACE reads with MiXCR, one row per CDR3 protein. The table lists 300,000 to 400,000 distinct CDR3 sequences, 9% to 15% of them singletons. This clonotype turned up a few times. Antigen: not known. The same sample was also studied in work on yellow fever vaccine responses in identical twins. That paper notes: Each twin's T cell response to the vaccine was reported to look partly convergent and partly personalized.

The TCR originated in a woman aged 18-35 years in good health. The sequenced sample was CD8+ T cells sorted from blood. V usage is TRBV12-3 or TRBV12-4 and J usage is TRBJ2-7, with 7 bases identical to TRBD2. The CDR3 protein is CAIFGGTRGVGEQYV. The DNA for the CDR3 is TGTGCCATCTTCGGGGGGACGAGAGGGGTTGGCGAGCAGTACGTC.